This T cell receptor beta chain emerged from a study of T cells after yellow fever vaccination. This clonotype was counted only a few times. As TCR cDNA was made by 5'RACE template switching, a universal primer site and UMIs were added. Each CDR3 protein gets one entry after TCRdb re-called the 5' RACE reads with MiXCR. Counted here are just under 600,000 distinct CDR3 sequences, roughly 13% occurring once; the ten biggest clones make up 11% to 15%. This CDR3 is built from 16 residues. Germline lookup yields CDR1 SGHRS and CDR2 YFSETQ. V shed 3 bases and J shed 2 bases, with 18 bases lying between them.

This chain joins TRBV5-1 and TRBJ2-7, with D possibly TRBD1 on 6 matching bases. This TCR was sampled from a man aged 30 to 39 who received the YFV17D yellow fever vaccine. The sample was PBMCs, taken on the day of the yellow fever booster vaccination. The CDR3 loop is CASSWGPGDGTYEQYF. The CDR3 DNA follows: TGCGCCAGCAGCTGGGGCCCAGGGGACGGAACCTACGAGCAGTACTTC.